Here is one T cell receptor (beta chain) with its context. The entry originates in a study of glioma-infiltrating T cells after dendritic cell vaccination. Study information: Treatment, given 2003 to 2012, was autologous tumor lysate-pulsed dendritic cell vaccination.

Input was roughly 2.2 ug genomic DNA, or all available if less. Amplification used 60 V beta primers and 13 J beta primers. Some clones are missing from TCRdb's copy, which holds only in-frame ones; the method was immunoSEQ multiplex PCR. The sample has roughly 100,000 clones, around 90% seen once. Trimming stripped 4 bases from V and 7 bases from J, with 17 bases between. Germline V lookup: CDR1 SGHRS, CDR2 YFSETQ. This CDR3 has 14 amino acids. Documented time point: after dendritic cell vaccination, including at tumor progression/relapse. Here the sequenced sample was blood, taken after dendritic cell vaccination. The receptor's source is a human donor with glioblastoma. This chain joins TRBV5-1 and TRBJ1-2; a possible D gene is TRBD1 (6 bases). CDR3 amino acids: CASSPQGEFGGYTF. The CDR3 nucleotides are TGCGCCAGCAGCCCACAGGGCGAGTTCGGTGGCTACACCTTC.